Presented here are 10 T cell receptor beta chains from one specimen sequenced in a study of patients and donors after allogeneic stem cell transplantation. TCRdb ran MiXCR on the RT-PCR reads and lists one entry per CDR3 protein. This sample carries over 350,000 distinct CDR3 sequences, approximately 16% of them seen once, and the ten largest clones take around 7.2%. What was sequenced was blood, either unsorted or a sorted T cell fraction (not recorded which). Receptor source: a human donor who was either an allogeneic HSCT recipient or a stem cell or donor lymphocyte infusion donor (not recorded which). It is not recorded whose cells these are; they may come from a transplant donor.

The sample holds many counts of this clonotype. The rearrangement joins TRBV7-3 to TRBJ2-3; 7 nucleotides line up with TRBD2. V was clipped by 1 base and J by 0 bases; unmatched bases: 4. This CDR3 comprises 16 residues. In germline, CDR1 is SGHTA, CDR2 FQGTGA. Here the CDR3 DNA reads TGTGCCAGCAGCTTAAGCGGGAGAAGGAGCACAGATACGCAGTATTTT. As protein: CASSLSGRRSTDTQYF.

In DNA form, the CDR3 reads TGTGCCAGCAGCTTGGAACTGACTTTTAATTCACCCCTCCACTTT. It codes for CASSLELTFNSPLHF. The V call is TRBV5-6, the J call TRBJ1-6; no reliable D call. The CDR3 loop spans 15 amino acids. The V end lost 0 bases, the J end lost 6 bases, and 10 bases lay between the germline ends. Per the germline V gene, CDR1 is SGHDT and CDR2 is YYEEEE.

There are many counts of this clonotype. V gene TRBV3-1 combines with J gene TRBJ2-7; tentative D call: TRBD2 (5 bases). The CDR3 totals 15 residues. The germline CDR1 and CDR2 sequences are LGHDT and YNNKEL (reference sequence). The germline V and J ends were trimmed by 0 bases and 4 bases, with 13 bases remaining between them. CDR3 amino acids: CASSQESLSGYEQYF. In DNA form, the CDR3 reads TGTGCCAGCAGCCAAGAGTCTCTTTCGGGATACGAGCAGTACTTC.

Only a few counts were recorded for this clonotype. This chain connects TRBV20-1 to TRBJ1-1; 8 bases fit TRBD1. Germline CDR1 and CDR2: DFQATT and SNEGSKA (reference sequence). V was pared by 0 bases and J by 10 bases, with 7 bases of the junction left unmatched. This CDR3 has 13 residues. The CDR3 loop reads CSARDLIQGVAFF. The CDR3 coding sequence is TGCAGTGCTAGAGACCTGATACAGGGGGTAGCTTTCTTT.

The V gene is TRBV7-6, the J gene TRBJ1-4, with D possibly TRBD1 on 6 matching bases. The CDR3 consists of 16 residues. Trimming stripped 7 bases from V and 6 bases from J, with 21 bases between. The germline V gene has CDR1 SGHVS and CDR2 FNYEAQ. CDR3 in amino acids: CASTNKLRDKYEKLFF. For the CDR3, the DNA is TGTGCCAGCACAAACAAGCTCCGGGACAAGTATGAAAAACTGTTTTTT.

The chain has TRBV13 and TRBJ2-5, with 8 bases identical to TRBD1. With V trimmed by 5 bases and J by 4 bases, 12 bases remained unmatched. Germline V gene sequence: CDR1 PRHDT, CDR2 FYEKMQ (reference sequence). The CDR3 consists of 16 residues. As DNA, the CDR3 is TGTGCCAGCAGCCTCCTGTCGACAGGGGAAACAGAGACCCAGTACTTC. Translating it yields CASSLLSTGETETQYF.

The CDR3 bases are TGTGCCAGCAGCTTCGAATCCAGAACACTTAGCAATCAGCCCCAGCATTTT. Its translation is CASSFESRTLSNQPQHF. This chain uses TRBV7-2 with TRBJ1-5; D call uncertain. Trimming pared 3 bases from V and 0 bases from J, leaving 15 bases between. Germline values: CDR1 SGHTA, CDR2 FQGNSA. This CDR3 is built from 17 residues.

The chain links TRBV29-1 to TRBJ1-1, with D possibly TRBD1 on 5 matching bases. This CDR3 has 11 residues. Trimming took 7 bases from V and 4 from J, leaving 10 bases between them. The germline gives CDR1 SQVTM, CDR2 ANQGSEA. The CDR3 DNA sequence: TGCAGCGCCGGGGGTATCACTGAAGCTTTCTTT. It yields the protein CSAGGITEAFF.

The rearrangement uses TRBV6-1 and TRBJ1-3, with D possibly matching TRBD1 (5 bases). Per the germline V gene, CDR1 is MNHNS and CDR2 is SASEGT. The CDR3 consists of 14 residues. The germline V and J ends were trimmed by 6 bases and 0 bases, with 9 bases remaining between them. The CDR3 nucleotides are TGTGCCAGCAGCCACGGGGGCTCTGGAAACACCATATATTTT. This encodes CASSHGGSGNTIYF.

The chain joins TRBV6-5 to TRBJ2-1; 8 positions match TRBD2. The CDR3 extends over 17 amino acids. Germline CDR1 and CDR2: MNHEY and SVGAGI. V was pared by 2 bases and J by 0 bases, with 6 bases of the junction left unmatched. CDR3 sequence reads: CASSYRASGPSYNEQFF. In nucleotides, the CDR3 is TGTGCCAGCAGTTACCGGGCTAGCGGGCCCTCCTACAATGAGCAGTTCTTC.